The 22 T cell receptor beta chains in this list originate from one sample, sequenced in a study of shared clonotypes between healthy human individuals. TCRdb's table, derived via immunoSEQ multiplex PCR, lists solely in-frame clones and lacks some. The data show some 1 million clones, more than 65% seen once. The source material was memory CD4+ T cells sorted from blood. As to subset: CD45RA-negative fraction. These receptors all come from a man aged 18 to 30 in good health.

Note on this clone: This specimen includes other DNA sequences encoding the same CDR3. This sequence joins TRBV7-2 and TRBJ2-2; D gene uncertain. Germline V gene lookup returns CDR1 SGHTA and CDR2 FQGNSA. With 0 bases removed from V and 8 bases from J, the gap between germline ends came to 10 bases. The CDR3 runs to 14 residues. The CDR3 reads CASSLAVGGGELFF. DNA for the CDR3: TGTGCCAGCAGCTTAGCGGTCGGTGGGGGGGAGCTGTTTTTT.

This clone was seen a few times. The rearrangement joins TRBV23-1 to TRBJ2-5; D unclear. Judging by the DNA end, TRBJ2-7 fits better; the J call may be wrong. TRBV23-1 is classed as an ORF, of uncertain function. The CDR3 consists of 14 residues. The CDR3 nucleotides are TGCGCCACCCTAACGGAACGGAGCTCCTACGAGCAGTACTTC. The encoded protein is CATLTERSSYEQYF.

The chain has TRBV6-5 and TRBJ1-1; TRBD1 matches 7 bases. The ends lost 6 bases at V and 11 bases at J; junction bases unmatched: 9. The CDR3 runs 12 residues. Germline lookup yields CDR1 MNHEY and CDR2 SVGAGI. The CDR3, as DNA: TGTGCCAGCAGCCCCCCTGGACAGGACGCTTTCTTT. Protein sequence: CASSPPGQDAFF.

The V gene is TRBV28, the J gene TRBJ1-2; D possibly corresponds to TRBD1 (6 bases). The CDR3 has 15 amino acids. CDR1 MDHEN and CDR2 SYDVKM come from the germline V gene. The V end was cut by 1 base, the J end by 8 bases, with 17 bases between. The CDR3, as DNA: TGTGCCAGCAGTTTATCGGCAGGGGCCCTTGGCGGCTACACCTTC. Protein product: CASSLSAGALGGYTF.

This clone was seen a single time. The chain uses TRBV30 and TRBJ2-1; D might be TRBD2 (6 bases). This CDR3 is 15 amino acids long. Per germline, CDR1 GTSNPN and CDR2 SVGIG (reference sequence). V shed 5 bases and J shed 7 bases, with 21 bases lying between them. The CDR3 coding sequence is TGTGCCTGGGTTTTGCGAGGAGGAGGGAGGAATGAGCAGTTCTTC. Translated, it gives CAWVLRGGGRNEQFF.

This chain uses TRBV10-2 with TRBJ1-5; D gene uncertain. The germline gives CDR1 WSHSY, CDR2 SAAADI. The V end lost 2 bases, the J end lost 2 bases, and 7 bases lay between the germline ends. The CDR3 has 14 residues. This CDR3 reads CASSENSGNQPQHF. CDR3 bases: TGCGCCAGCAGTGAGAACAGTGGCAATCAGCCCCAGCATTTT.

This clone has only a few counts. This same CDR3 is encoded by further DNA sequences in the sample. This chain joins TRBV19 and TRBJ2-3; a weak D match, TRBD1 (5 bases). The CDR3 runs to 14 residues. Germline CDR1 reads LNHDA; CDR2 reads SQIVND (reference sequence). Trimming removed 3 bases at V and 0 bases at J, with 7 bases between. The CDR3: CASSIDSSTDTQYF. CDR3 coding DNA: TGTGCCAGTAGTATTGACAGCAGCACAGATACGCAGTATTTT.

The sample holds one count of this clone. The rearrangement uses TRBV5-5 and TRBJ2-7; D gene unclear. The V gene's germline CDR1 is SGHKS and CDR2 YYEKEE (reference sequence). This CDR3 contains 14 residues. Between the trimmed V and J ends, which lost 7 bases and 2 bases, there was a span of 16 bases. CDR3 amino acids: CASGPAGQTYEQYF. The CDR3 DNA reads as TGTGCCAGCGGCCCGGCCGGGCAGACCTACGAGCAGTACTTC.

The chain recombines TRBV7-2 with TRBJ2-7; 7 bases map to TRBD2. The CDR3 runs to 16 residues. V trimming: 1 base; J trimming: 4 bases; junction bases outside the gene matches: 10. Per the germline V gene, CDR1 is SGHTA and CDR2 is FQGNSA. This CDR3 reads CASSLGTSIGPYEQYF. CDR3 sequence (DNA): TGTGCCAGCAGCTTAGGGACTAGTATCGGGCCTTACGAGCAGTACTTC.

This chain connects TRBV11-3 to TRBJ2-1; 8 nucleotides line up with TRBD2. This CDR3 is 12 amino acids long. J lost 15 bases, V lost 5 bases, and 9 bases had no gene match. Germline loops: CDR1 SGHNT, CDR2 YENEEA. The CDR3 coding sequence is TGTGCCAGCAGCGCAACTAGCGGATCGGGGTTCTTC. It specifies CASSATSGSGFF.

This chain links TRBV9 with TRBJ2-7; D may be TRBD2 (6 bases). The V end lost 2 bases, the J end lost 2 bases, and 11 bases lay between the germline ends. Germline lookup yields CDR1 SGDLS and CDR2 YYNGEE. There are 14 residues in the CDR3. The CDR3 nucleotides are TGTGCCAGCAGCGTTTCCGGGACTCCCTACGAGCAGTACTTC. Encoded protein: CASSVSGTPYEQYF.

This chain joins TRBV6-1 and TRBJ1-5, with TRBD1 matching over 7 bases. The CDR3 covers 14 residues. CDR1 is MNHNS, CDR2 SASEGT, per germline. Trimming cost V 4 bases and J 9 bases; bases outside gene matches: 9. The CDR3 bases are TGTGCCAGCAGTGGGGCAGGGGGAGGAGGGCCCCAGCATTTT. It codes for CASSGAGGGGPQHF.

V is TRBV5-6 and J is TRBJ1-1, with D possibly matching TRBD1 (5 bases). The germline V gene encodes CDR1 SGHDT and CDR2 YYEEEE. This CDR3 has 13 residues. V was shortened by 3 bases and J by 7 bases, with 13 bases between the two germline ends. The CDR3 region has the DNA TGTGCCAGCAGCTCCAGGTGGGGCAATGAAGCTTTCTTT. Its protein is CASSSRWGNEAFF.

The CDR3: CASSSDGTSITAQYF. In DNA form, the CDR3 reads TGCGCCAGCAGCTCGGACGGGACTAGCATTACGGCCCAGTACTTC. V usage is TRBV5-1 and J usage is TRBJ2-5; 9 bases map to TRBD2. Germline CDR1 SGHRS, CDR2 YFSETQ. The V segment lost 3 bases and the J segment 9 bases; nucleotides outside the gene matches: 12. This CDR3 has 15 amino acids.

This clone was seen a handful of times. The CDR3 region has the DNA TGTGCCAGTAGTTTAGGGGGACCCCGGTCCGCCGGTGAGCAGTTCTTC. Amino acids: CASSLGGPRSAGEQFF. The rearrangement joins TRBV19 to TRBJ2-1; D possibly corresponds to TRBD1 (6 bases). V lost 5 bases, J lost 9 bases, and 23 bases lay in between. Germline CDR1 LNHDA, CDR2 SQIVND (reference sequence). The CDR3 runs to 16 residues.

The rearrangement joins TRBV6-1 to TRBJ1-2; D unclear. This CDR3 contains 15 residues. The germline V gene encodes CDR1 MNHNS and CDR2 SASEGT. V was shortened by 1 base and J by 5 bases, with 14 bases between the two germline ends. This CDR3 is CASSEGGSGKYGYTF. Here the CDR3 DNA reads TGTGCCAGCAGTGAAGGGGGTAGTGGGAAGTATGGCTACACCTTC.

The rearrangement uses TRBV19 and TRBJ2-2; no clear D. Per the germline V gene, CDR1 is LNHDA and CDR2 is SQIVND (reference sequence). The CDR3 covers 12 residues. V dropped 2 bases and J dropped 7 bases, with 5 bases sitting between them. In DNA, the CDR3 is TGTGCCAGTAGTATACCTGGCGGGGAGCTGTTTTTT. This gives the protein CASSIPGGELFF.

The rearrangement links TRBV7-2 to TRBJ2-1; possible D gene TRBD2, 6 bases. Germline V gene lookup returns CDR1 SGHTA and CDR2 FQGNSA. Trimming pared 3 bases from V and 7 bases from J, leaving 19 bases between. CDR3 length: 16 residues. CDR3 DNA: TGTGCCAGCAGCTTGGGGGAGGCTAGCTTAGGGAATGAGCAGTTCTTC. It yields the protein CASSLGEASLGNEQFF.

The CDR3: CSASGSGANVLTF. The CDR3, as DNA: TGCAGCGCTTCAGGCTCTGGGGCCAACGTCCTGACTTTC. This chain uses TRBV29-1 with TRBJ2-6; the D is unclear. Germline assignment: CDR1 SQVTM and CDR2 ANQGSEA. The length of the CDR3 is 13 residues. V was shortened by 7 bases and J by 0 bases, with 7 bases between the two germline ends. Full variable domain (outside the CDR3, taken from reference TRBV29-1 and TRBJ2-6): SAVISQKPSRDICQRGTSLTIQCQVDSQVTMMFWYRQQPGQSLTLIATANQGSEATYESGFVIDKFPISRPNLTFSTLTVSNMSPEDSSIYLCSASGSGANVLTFGAGSRLTVL.

The J gene is TRBJ2-5, the V gene TRBV7-9; 7 bases fit TRBD2. J was trimmed by 7 bases and V by 3 bases; bases with no gene match: 5. The CDR3 sequence is 13 residues long. In germline, CDR1 is SEHNR, CDR2 FQNEAQ (reference sequence). Written as DNA, the CDR3 is TGTGCCAGCAGCTTGACTAGCCTGGGGACCCAGTACTTC. Translated: CASSLTSLGTQYF.

The chain has TRBV5-4 and TRBJ1-4; no clear D gene. The V gene lost 0 bases and the J gene lost 8 bases, with 8 bases spanning the gap. The V gene's germline CDR1 is SGHNT and CDR2 YYREEE (reference sequence). This CDR3 is built from 13 residues. CDR3 sequence (DNA): TGTGCCAGCAGCTTGGGGTCAGACGAAAAACTGTTTTTT. Translating gives CASSLGSDEKLFF.

V gene TRBV11-2 combines with J gene TRBJ2-7, with unresolved D. Germline CDR1 and CDR2: SGHAT and FQNNGV. V lost 5 bases, J lost 12 bases, and 17 bases lay in between. The CDR3 sequence is 12 residues long. For the CDR3, the DNA is TGTGCCAGCAGCCCCTTTCCTCGAGAAGTGTACTTC. Translating gives CASSPFPREVYF.